These T cell receptor beta chains were read from a single sample in a study of T cells in Graves' hyperthyroidism and ophthalmopathy. Each CDR3 protein gets one entry after TCRdb re-called the multiplex PCR reads with MiXCR. The table records 650,000 to 850,000 distinct CDR3 sequences, around 20% of them present only once. Sequences were obtained from blood. The receptors derive from a woman in her fifties or sixties with Graves' hyperthyroidism that later progressed to Graves' ophthalmopathy. Both conserved end residues are part of each CDR3. Fields, in order: V gene, J gene, D gene, clone size, CDR3 protein, CDR3 DNA. The D gene is left open where the match is weak. Where a row states a size, it is once, few, many or the class of an expanded clone; other rows omit it.

v_call: TRBV29-1
j_call: TRBJ2-6
d_call: -
clone_size: -
cdr3_aa: CSVARPGSHGANVLTF
cdr3_nt: TGCAGCGTGGCGCGCCCAGGGAGCCATGGGGCCAACGTCCTGACTTTC

v_call: TRBV15
j_call: TRBJ1-1
d_call: TRBD1
clone_size: few
cdr3_aa: CATSLETGGTPEAFF
cdr3_nt: TGTGCCACTTCCCTCGAGACAGGGGGGACTCCTGAAGCTTTCTTT

v_call: TRBV5-5
j_call: TRBJ1-5
d_call: -
clone_size: few
cdr3_aa: CASSLERGYSNQPQHF
cdr3_nt: TGTGCCAGCAGCTTGGAGCGCGGTTATAGCAATCAGCCCCAGCATTTT

v_call: TRBV2
j_call: TRBJ2-5
d_call: TRBD1
clone_size: many
cdr3_aa: CASSTGGRETQYF
cdr3_nt: TGTGCCAGCAGTACAGGGGGCCGGGAGACCCAGTACTTC

v_call: TRBV7-8
j_call: TRBJ2-7
d_call: -
clone_size: many
cdr3_aa: CASSTRVGHVSYEQYF
cdr3_nt: TGTGCCAGCAGCACCCGCGTGGGCCATGTTTCCTACGAGCAGTACTTC

v_call: TRBV20-1
j_call: TRBJ1-5
d_call: TRBD1
clone_size: -
cdr3_aa: CSARDEGGASQPQHF
cdr3_nt: TGCAGTGCGAGAGATGAAGGGGGCGCTTCTCAGCCCCAGCATTTT

v_call: TRBV6-5
j_call: TRBJ1-3
d_call: TRBD1
clone_size: -
cdr3_aa: CASSYSGQGAGNTIYF
cdr3_nt: TGTGCCAGCAGTTACTCCGGACAGGGGGCTGGAAACACCATATATTTT

v_call: TRBV12-3/TRBV12-4
j_call: TRBJ1-1
d_call: TRBD1
clone_size: -
cdr3_aa: CASKGQVNTEAFF
cdr3_nt: TGTGCCAGCAAAGGACAGGTGAACACTGAAGCTTTCTTT

v_call: TRBV5-4
j_call: TRBJ2-5
d_call: -
clone_size: -
cdr3_aa: CASSSDGLAPLETQYF
cdr3_nt: TGTGCCAGCAGCTCTGACGGGCTAGCGCCACTCGAGACCCAGTACTTC

v_call: TRBV19
j_call: TRBJ1-4
d_call: TRBD1
clone_size: -
cdr3_aa: CASRLGQGDNEKLFF
cdr3_nt: TGTGCCAGTAGACTTGGACAGGGCGATAATGAAAAACTGTTTTTT

v_call: TRBV29-1
j_call: TRBJ1-2
d_call: -
clone_size: few
cdr3_aa: CSVNRQAAGYGYTF
cdr3_nt: TGCAGCGTCAACAGACAGGCAGCGGGCTATGGCTACACCTTC

v_call: TRBV7-8
j_call: TRBJ1-4
d_call: -
clone_size: few
cdr3_aa: CASSQGGTGAGEKLFF
cdr3_nt: TGTGCCAGCAGCCAAGGGGGTACGGGGGCGGGGGAAAAACTGTTTTTT

v_call: TRBV20-1
j_call: TRBJ2-7
d_call: -
clone_size: -
cdr3_aa: CSARGGRGGLYEQYF
cdr3_nt: TGCAGTGCTAGAGGGGGGAGGGGGGGCCTCTACGAGCAGTACTTC

v_call: TRBV5-8
j_call: TRBJ1-4
d_call: TRBD1
clone_size: few
cdr3_aa: CASSQTGTGFEKLFF
cdr3_nt: TGTGCCAGCAGCCAAACCGGGACAGGGTTTGAAAAACTGTTTTTT

v_call: TRBV6-1
j_call: TRBJ2-1
d_call: -
clone_size: few
cdr3_aa: CASSEVWGNNEQFF
cdr3_nt: TGTGCCAGCAGTGAAGTTTGGGGAAACAATGAGCAGTTCTTC

v_call: TRBV2
j_call: TRBJ1-5
d_call: TRBD1
clone_size: -
cdr3_aa: CASSEGTGFVSQPQHF
cdr3_nt: TGTGCCAGCAGTGAAGGGACAGGGTTCGTTTCTCAGCCCCAGCATTTT

v_call: TRBV5-1
j_call: TRBJ2-1
d_call: TRBD2
clone_size: few
cdr3_aa: CASSLDPGGLAGGSYNEQFF
cdr3_nt: TGCGCCAGCAGCTTGGATCCGGGGGGACTAGCGGGGGGCTCCTACAATGAGCAGTTCTTC

v_call: TRBV2
j_call: TRBJ1-2
d_call: -
clone_size: -
cdr3_aa: CASGGRVYGYTF
cdr3_nt: TGTGCCAGCGGAGGCCGGGTCTATGGCTACACCTTC

v_call: TRBV27
j_call: TRBJ2-5
d_call: -
clone_size: many
cdr3_aa: CASSFLLRGSWETQYF
cdr3_nt: TGTGCCAGCAGTTTCCTTCTTCGGGGTAGTTGGGAGACCCAGTACTTC

v_call: TRBV27
j_call: TRBJ2-7
d_call: -
clone_size: few
cdr3_aa: CASSVGTTYEQYF
cdr3_nt: TGTGCCAGCAGTGTCGGGACAACCTACGAGCAGTACTTC

v_call: TRBV10-3
j_call: TRBJ1-1
d_call: -
clone_size: -
cdr3_aa: CATSALNTEAFF
cdr3_nt: TGTGCCACCAGCGCCCTGAACACTGAAGCTTTCTTT

v_call: TRBV6-1
j_call: TRBJ2-7
d_call: TRBD1
clone_size: -
cdr3_aa: CASSELQGGVGEQYF
cdr3_nt: TGTGCCAGCAGTGAATTGCAAGGGGGCGTAGGCGAGCAGTACTTC

v_call: TRBV19
j_call: TRBJ2-7
d_call: TRBD2
clone_size: -
cdr3_aa: CASSPGLAGFYEQYF
cdr3_nt: TGTGCCAGTAGCCCGGGACTAGCGGGGTTCTACGAGCAGTACTTC

v_call: TRBV7-3
j_call: TRBJ2-3
d_call: -
clone_size: many
cdr3_aa: CASSTKGRIDTQYF
cdr3_nt: TGTGCCAGCAGCACGAAAGGACGTATAGATACGCAGTATTTT

v_call: TRBV20-1
j_call: TRBJ2-5
d_call: TRBD1
clone_size: few
cdr3_aa: CSANGQGAGETQYF
cdr3_nt: TGCAGTGCAAACGGACAGGGGGCAGGAGAGACCCAGTACTTC

v_call: TRBV11-2
j_call: TRBJ2-1
d_call: TRBD2
clone_size: many
cdr3_aa: CASSLAGSGGLSYNEQFF
cdr3_nt: TGTGCCAGCAGCCTCGCGGGTAGCGGGGGCCTCTCCTACAATGAGCAGTTCTTC

v_call: TRBV6-1
j_call: TRBJ1-3
d_call: TRBD1
clone_size: -
cdr3_aa: CASSRTGPGNTIYF
cdr3_nt: TGTGCCAGCAGTCGGACAGGGCCCGGAAACACCATATATTTT

v_call: TRBV7-9
j_call: TRBJ2-5
d_call: -
clone_size: few
cdr3_aa: CASSSPLSGGETQYF
cdr3_nt: TGTGCCAGCAGCTCCCCTTTATCCGGGGGAGAGACCCAGTACTTC

v_call: TRBV6-2/TRBV6-3
j_call: TRBJ1-5
d_call: -
clone_size: few
cdr3_aa: CASSTGRVWGNQPQHF
cdr3_nt: TGTGCCAGCAGTACCGGGAGGGTCTGGGGCAATCAGCCCCAGCATTTT

v_call: TRBV29-1
j_call: TRBJ2-1
d_call: TRBD2
clone_size: -
cdr3_aa: CSVPGLAGGKVGYNEQFF
cdr3_nt: TGCAGCGTCCCAGGACTAGCGGGGGGGAAGGTCGGGTACAATGAGCAGTTCTTC

v_call: TRBV30
j_call: TRBJ2-3
d_call: TRBD2
clone_size: many
cdr3_aa: CAQQPGGAGDTQYF
cdr3_nt: TGTGCCCAACAGCCCGGGGGGGCCGGAGATACGCAGTATTTT

v_call: TRBV11-2
j_call: TRBJ2-5
d_call: -
clone_size: many
cdr3_aa: CASSYGDGGAVETQYF
cdr3_nt: TGTGCCAGCAGCTACGGCGATGGGGGGGCAGTGGAGACCCAGTACTTC

v_call: TRBV3-1
j_call: TRBJ1-1
d_call: TRBD1
clone_size: many
cdr3_aa: CASSPRDRGNTEAFF
cdr3_nt: TGTGCCAGCAGCCCCCGGGACAGGGGAAACACTGAAGCTTTCTTT

v_call: TRBV18
j_call: TRBJ2-4
d_call: -
clone_size: many
cdr3_aa: CASSSVGPNIQYF
cdr3_nt: TGTGCCAGCTCCAGCGTAGGCCCGAACATTCAGTACTTC

v_call: TRBV10-3
j_call: TRBJ1-2
d_call: -
clone_size: -
cdr3_aa: CAIGVGDYYGYTF
cdr3_nt: TGTGCCATTGGGGTCGGAGACTACTATGGCTACACCTTC

v_call: TRBV19
j_call: TRBJ1-5
d_call: -
clone_size: many
cdr3_aa: CATNDLQGGQPQHF
cdr3_nt: TGTGCCACCAATGACTTGCAGGGAGGCCAGCCCCAGCATTTT

v_call: TRBV7-8
j_call: TRBJ2-3
d_call: -
clone_size: many
cdr3_aa: CASSLGQLPTGPSTDTQYF
cdr3_nt: TGTGCCAGCAGCTTAGGACAACTGCCAACAGGGCCTAGCACAGATACGCAGTATTTT

v_call: TRBV19
j_call: TRBJ2-1
d_call: TRBD2
clone_size: -
cdr3_aa: CASSIGLAGGHEQFF
cdr3_nt: TGTGCCAGTAGTATCGGACTAGCGGGGGGGCATGAGCAGTTCTTC

v_call: TRBV3-1
j_call: TRBJ2-5
d_call: TRBD2
clone_size: few
cdr3_aa: CASTLSGTAETQYF
cdr3_nt: TGTGCCAGCACCCTGAGCGGGACCGCAGAGACCCAGTACTTC

v_call: TRBV6-1
j_call: TRBJ1-4
d_call: TRBD1
clone_size: -
cdr3_aa: CASSVGQGRNEKLFF
cdr3_nt: TGTGCCAGCAGCGTAGGACAGGGCCGCAATGAAAAACTGTTTTTT

v_call: TRBV3-1
j_call: TRBJ2-7
d_call: -
clone_size: many
cdr3_aa: CASSRQTSSEQYF
cdr3_nt: TGTGCCAGCAGCCGACAGACTAGTTCCGAGCAGTACTTC

v_call: TRBV6-2/TRBV6-3
j_call: TRBJ2-5
d_call: -
clone_size: -
cdr3_aa: CASSYTGHQETQYF
cdr3_nt: TGTGCCAGCAGTTACACGGGACACCAAGAGACCCAGTACTTC

v_call: TRBV11-2
j_call: TRBJ2-1
d_call: -
clone_size: few
cdr3_aa: CASSFRDLRGNEQFF
cdr3_nt: TGTGCCAGCAGCTTCCGGGACCTTAGGGGAAATGAGCAGTTCTTC

v_call: TRBV7-9
j_call: TRBJ2-3
d_call: -
clone_size: many
cdr3_aa: CASSLSVGGASTDTQYF
cdr3_nt: TGTGCCAGCAGCTTATCAGTCGGCGGGGCGAGCACAGATACGCAGTATTTT

v_call: TRBV6-1
j_call: TRBJ1-1
d_call: -
clone_size: many
cdr3_aa: CASPGLRTEAFF
cdr3_nt: TGTGCCAGCCCGGGGCTGAGGACTGAAGCTTTCTTT

v_call: TRBV6-1
j_call: TRBJ1-5
d_call: -
clone_size: few
cdr3_aa: CASSRHTEGAAGGSQHF
cdr3_nt: TGTGCCAGCAGTCGTCATACCGAAGGGGCGGCCGGTGGGTCCCAGCATTTT

v_call: TRBV28
j_call: TRBJ2-3
d_call: -
clone_size: many
cdr3_aa: CASSPNPGLNSDTQYF
cdr3_nt: TGTGCCAGCAGTCCGAACCCGGGACTGAATTCAGATACGCAGTATTTT

v_call: TRBV19
j_call: TRBJ2-7
d_call: TRBD1
clone_size: -
cdr3_aa: CASSIEAGTGGYEQYF
cdr3_nt: TGTGCCAGTAGTATAGAAGCCGGGACAGGGGGCTACGAGCAGTACTTC

v_call: TRBV7-9
j_call: TRBJ1-1
d_call: -
clone_size: many
cdr3_aa: CASSGGVTEAFF
cdr3_nt: TGTGCCAGCAGCGGAGGGGTCACTGAAGCTTTCTTT

v_call: TRBV20-1
j_call: TRBJ1-2
d_call: TRBD1
clone_size: -
cdr3_aa: CSASVGQGVYGYTF
cdr3_nt: TGCAGTGCTAGTGTGGGACAGGGGGTCTATGGCTACACCTTC